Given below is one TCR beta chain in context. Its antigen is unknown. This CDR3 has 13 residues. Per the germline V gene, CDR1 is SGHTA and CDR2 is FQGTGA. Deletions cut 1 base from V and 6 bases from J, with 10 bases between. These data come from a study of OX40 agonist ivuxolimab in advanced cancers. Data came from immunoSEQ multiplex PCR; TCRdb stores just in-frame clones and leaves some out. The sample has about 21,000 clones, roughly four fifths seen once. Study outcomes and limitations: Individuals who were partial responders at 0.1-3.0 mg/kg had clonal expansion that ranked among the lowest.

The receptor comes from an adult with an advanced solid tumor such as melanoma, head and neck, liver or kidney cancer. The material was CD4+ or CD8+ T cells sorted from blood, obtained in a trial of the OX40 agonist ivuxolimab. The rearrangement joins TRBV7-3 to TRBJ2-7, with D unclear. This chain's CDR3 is CASSLSGSTEQYF. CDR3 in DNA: TGTGCCAGCAGCTTAAGTGGCAGCACCGAGCAGTACTTC. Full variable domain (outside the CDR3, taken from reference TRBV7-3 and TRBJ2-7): GAGVSQTPSNKVTEKGKYVELRCDPISGHTALYWYRQSLGQGPEFLIYFQGTGAADDSGLPNDRFFAVRPEGSVSTLKIQRTERGDSAVYLCASSLSGSTEQYFGPGTRLTVT.